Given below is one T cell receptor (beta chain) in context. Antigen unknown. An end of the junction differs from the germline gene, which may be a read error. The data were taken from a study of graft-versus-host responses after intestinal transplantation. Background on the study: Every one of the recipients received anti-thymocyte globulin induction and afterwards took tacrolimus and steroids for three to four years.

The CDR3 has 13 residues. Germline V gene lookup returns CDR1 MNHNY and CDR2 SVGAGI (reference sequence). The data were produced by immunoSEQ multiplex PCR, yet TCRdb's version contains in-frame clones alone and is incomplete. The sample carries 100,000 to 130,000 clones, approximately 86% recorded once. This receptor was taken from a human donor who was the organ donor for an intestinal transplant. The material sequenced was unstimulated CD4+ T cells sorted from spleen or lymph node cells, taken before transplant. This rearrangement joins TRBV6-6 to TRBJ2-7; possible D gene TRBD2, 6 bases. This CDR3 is CASRTRDSHEQYF. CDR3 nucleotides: TGTGCCAGCAGGACGAGGGACTCCCACGAGCAGTACTTC.